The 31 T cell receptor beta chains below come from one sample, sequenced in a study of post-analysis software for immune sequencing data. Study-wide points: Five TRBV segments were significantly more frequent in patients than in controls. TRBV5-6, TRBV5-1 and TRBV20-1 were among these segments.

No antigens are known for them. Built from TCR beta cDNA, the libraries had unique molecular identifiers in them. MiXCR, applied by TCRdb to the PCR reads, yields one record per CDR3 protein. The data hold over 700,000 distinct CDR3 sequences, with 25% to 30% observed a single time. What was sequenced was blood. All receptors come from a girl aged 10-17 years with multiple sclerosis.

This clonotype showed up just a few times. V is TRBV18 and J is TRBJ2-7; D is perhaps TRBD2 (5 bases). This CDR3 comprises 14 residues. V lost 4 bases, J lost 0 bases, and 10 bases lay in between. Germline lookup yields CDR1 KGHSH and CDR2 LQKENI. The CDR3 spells CASSRAGLSYEQYF. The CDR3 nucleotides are TGTGCCAGCTCACGGGCGGGTCTCTCCTACGAGCAGTACTTC.

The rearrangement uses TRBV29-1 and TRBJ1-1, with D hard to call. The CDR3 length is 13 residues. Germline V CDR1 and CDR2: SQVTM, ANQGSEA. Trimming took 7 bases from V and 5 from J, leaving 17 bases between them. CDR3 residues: CSAQAREGTEAFF. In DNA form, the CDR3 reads TGCAGCGCCCAGGCGAGGGAGGGAACTGAAGCTTTCTTT.

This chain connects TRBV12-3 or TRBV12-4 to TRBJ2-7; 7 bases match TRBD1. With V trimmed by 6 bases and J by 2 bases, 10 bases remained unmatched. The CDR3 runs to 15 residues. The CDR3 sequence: CASSDTGANPYEQYF. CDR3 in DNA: TGTGCCAGCAGCGACACAGGGGCCAACCCCTACGAGCAGTACTTC.

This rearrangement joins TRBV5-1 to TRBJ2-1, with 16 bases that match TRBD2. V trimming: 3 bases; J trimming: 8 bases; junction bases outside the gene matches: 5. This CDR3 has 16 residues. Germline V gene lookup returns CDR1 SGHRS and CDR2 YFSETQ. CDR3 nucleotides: TGCGCCAGCAGCTCCGGGACTAGCGGGAGGGCCGATGAGCAGTTCTTC. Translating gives CASSSGTSGRADEQFF.

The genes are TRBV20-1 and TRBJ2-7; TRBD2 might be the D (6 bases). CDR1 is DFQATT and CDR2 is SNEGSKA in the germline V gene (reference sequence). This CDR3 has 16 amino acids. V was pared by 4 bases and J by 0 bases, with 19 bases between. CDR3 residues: CSANSPGLLTSYEQYF. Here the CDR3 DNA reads TGCAGTGCTAACTCCCCGGGACTTCTTACCTCCTACGAGCAGTACTTC.

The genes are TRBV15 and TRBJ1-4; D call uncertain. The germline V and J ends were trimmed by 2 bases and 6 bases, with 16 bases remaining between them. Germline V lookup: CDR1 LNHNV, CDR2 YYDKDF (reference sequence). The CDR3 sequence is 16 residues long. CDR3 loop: CATSRSPSVRDEKLFF. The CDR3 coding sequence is TGTGCCACCAGCAGATCCCCATCAGTACGTGATGAAAAACTGTTTTTT. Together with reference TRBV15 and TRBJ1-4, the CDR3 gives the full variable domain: DAMVIQNPRYQVTQFGKPVTLSCSQTLNHNVMYWYQQKSSQAPKLLFHYYDKDFNNEADTPDNFQSRRPNTSFCFLDIRSPGLGDTAMYLCATSRSPSVRDEKLFFGSGTQLSVL.

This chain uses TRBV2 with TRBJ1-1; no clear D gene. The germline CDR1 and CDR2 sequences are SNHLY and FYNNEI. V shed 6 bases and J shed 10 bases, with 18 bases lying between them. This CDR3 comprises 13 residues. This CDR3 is CASRSDGLVVAFF. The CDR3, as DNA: TGTGCCAGCAGATCGGACGGATTGGTGGTAGCTTTCTTT.

DNA of the CDR3: TGTGCCAGCAGCCCACAGGGGGGGACTTACAATGAGCAGTTCTTC. Protein sequence: CASSPQGGTYNEQFF. The chain recombines TRBV6-2 or TRBV6-3 with TRBJ2-1; D perhaps matches TRBD1 (8 bases). CDR1 MNHEY and CDR2 SVGEGT come from the germline V gene. This CDR3 comprises 15 residues. Trimming took 6 bases from V and 4 from J, leaving 16 bases between them.

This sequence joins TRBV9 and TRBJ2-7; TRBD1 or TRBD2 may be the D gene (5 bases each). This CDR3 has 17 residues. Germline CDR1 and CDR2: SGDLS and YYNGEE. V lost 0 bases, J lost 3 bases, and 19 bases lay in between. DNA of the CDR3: TGTGCCAGCAGCGTAGCTACCGGGGCAGGGCAAAACTACGAGCAGTACTTC. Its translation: CASSVATGAGQNYEQYF.

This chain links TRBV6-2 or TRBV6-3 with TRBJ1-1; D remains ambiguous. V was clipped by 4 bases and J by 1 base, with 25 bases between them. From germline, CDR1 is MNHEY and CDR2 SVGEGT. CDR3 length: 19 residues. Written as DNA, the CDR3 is TGTGCCAGCAGTTTCTCTTTAACTGGGATCTCTCGGCGGAACACTGAAGCTTTCTTT. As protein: CASSFSLTGISRRNTEAFF.

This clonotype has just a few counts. The CDR3 sequence: CASSLGTGGAETQYF. In DNA form, the CDR3 reads TGTGCCAGCAGTTTGGGGACAGGGGGCGCGGAGACCCAGTACTTC. V is TRBV2 and J is TRBJ2-5, with 12 bases fitting TRBD1. V was pared by 5 bases and J by 5 bases, with 6 bases of the junction left unmatched. There are 15 residues in the CDR3. Germline V gene lookup returns CDR1 SNHLY and CDR2 FYNNEI.

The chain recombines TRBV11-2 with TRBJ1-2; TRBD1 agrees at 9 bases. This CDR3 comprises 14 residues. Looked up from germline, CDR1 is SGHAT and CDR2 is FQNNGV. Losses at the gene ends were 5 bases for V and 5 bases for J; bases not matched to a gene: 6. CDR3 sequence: CASSTRDREYGYTF. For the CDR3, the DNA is TGTGCCAGCAGCACCCGGGACAGGGAATATGGCTACACCTTC.

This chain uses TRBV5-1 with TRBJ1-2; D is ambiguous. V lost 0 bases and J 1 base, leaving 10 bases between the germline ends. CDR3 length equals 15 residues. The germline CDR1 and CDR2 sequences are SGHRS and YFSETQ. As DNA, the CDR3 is TGCGCCAGCAGCTTGGATGGGGTTCTTAACTATGGCTACACCTTC. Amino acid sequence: CASSLDGVLNYGYTF.

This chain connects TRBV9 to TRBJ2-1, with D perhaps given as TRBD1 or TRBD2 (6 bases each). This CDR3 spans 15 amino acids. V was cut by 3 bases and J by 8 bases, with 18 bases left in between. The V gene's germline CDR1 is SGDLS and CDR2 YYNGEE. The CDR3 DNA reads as TGTGCCAGCAGCGGAGCTTCCCTGGGGGGCGATGAGCAGTTCTTC. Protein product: CASSGASLGGDEQFF.

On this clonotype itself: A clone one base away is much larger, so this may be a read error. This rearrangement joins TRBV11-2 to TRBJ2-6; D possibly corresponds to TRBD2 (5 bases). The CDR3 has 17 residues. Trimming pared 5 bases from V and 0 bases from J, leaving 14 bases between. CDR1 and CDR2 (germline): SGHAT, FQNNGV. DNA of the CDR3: TGTGCCAGCAGCCTTAGTAGGAGGCCCTCTGGGGCCAACGTCCTGACTTTC. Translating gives CASSLSRRPSGANVLTF.

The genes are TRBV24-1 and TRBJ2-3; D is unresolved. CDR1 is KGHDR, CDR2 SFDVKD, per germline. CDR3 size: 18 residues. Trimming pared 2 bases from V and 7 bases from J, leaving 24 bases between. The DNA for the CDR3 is TGTGCCACCAGTGATTCTATCCTATACCCCAGTACAAGGAATACGCAGTATTTT. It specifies CATSDSILYPSTRNTQYF.

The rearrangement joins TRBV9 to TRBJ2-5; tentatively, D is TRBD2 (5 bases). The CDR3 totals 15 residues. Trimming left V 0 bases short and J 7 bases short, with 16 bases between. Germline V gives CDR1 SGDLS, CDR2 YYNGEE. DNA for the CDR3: TGTGCCAGCAGCGTAGCGGCTAGCCTGGGTGGGACCCAGTACTTC. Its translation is CASSVAASLGGTQYF.

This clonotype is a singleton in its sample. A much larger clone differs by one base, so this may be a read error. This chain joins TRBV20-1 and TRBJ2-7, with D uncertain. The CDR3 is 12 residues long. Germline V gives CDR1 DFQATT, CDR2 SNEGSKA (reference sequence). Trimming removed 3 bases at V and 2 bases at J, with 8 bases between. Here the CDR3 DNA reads TGCAGTGCTAGCCCAGTTGCCTACGAGCAGTACTTC. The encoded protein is CSASPVAYEQYF.

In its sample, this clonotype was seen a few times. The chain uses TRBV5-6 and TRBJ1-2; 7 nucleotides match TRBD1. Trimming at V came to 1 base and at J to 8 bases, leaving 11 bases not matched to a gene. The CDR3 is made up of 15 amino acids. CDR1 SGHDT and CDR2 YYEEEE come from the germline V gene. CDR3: CASSLLGRGSDGYTF. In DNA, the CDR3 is TGTGCCAGCAGCTTGTTGGGCAGGGGGTCTGACGGCTACACCTTC.

This chain's CDR3 is CATSGPGNTEAFF. In nucleotides, the CDR3 is TGTGCCACCAGTGGCCCGGGGAACACTGAAGCTTTCTTT. The genes are TRBV24-1 and TRBJ1-1; D unresolved. V was shortened by 5 bases and J by 1 base, with 7 bases between the two germline ends. CDR1 is KGHDR, CDR2 SFDVKD, per germline. This CDR3 region has 13 residues.

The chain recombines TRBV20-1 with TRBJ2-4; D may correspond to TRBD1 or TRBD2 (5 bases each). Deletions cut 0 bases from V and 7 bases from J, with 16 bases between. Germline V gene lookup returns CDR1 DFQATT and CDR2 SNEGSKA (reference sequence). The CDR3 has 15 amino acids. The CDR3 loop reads CSARDRQGTANIQYF. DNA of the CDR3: TGCAGTGCTAGAGACCGGCAAGGGACCGCTAACATTCAGTACTTC.

The CDR3 is CASISHQASEQYF. CDR3 nucleotides: TGTGCCAGCATCTCGCACCAGGCTAGCGAGCAGTACTTC. J is TRBJ2-5 and V is TRBV25-1; D gene unclear. The J call may be in error: the DNA end matches TRBJ2-7 better. Germline CDR1 and CDR2: MGHDK and SYGVNS. The CDR3 contains 13 residues.

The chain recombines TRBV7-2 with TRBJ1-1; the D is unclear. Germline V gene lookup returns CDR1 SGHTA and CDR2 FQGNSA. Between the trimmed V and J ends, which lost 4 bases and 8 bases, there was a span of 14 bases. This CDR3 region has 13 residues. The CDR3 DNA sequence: TGTGCCAGCAGCTCGGACTCGAGTTCAGAAGCTTTCTTT. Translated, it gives CASSSDSSSEAFF.

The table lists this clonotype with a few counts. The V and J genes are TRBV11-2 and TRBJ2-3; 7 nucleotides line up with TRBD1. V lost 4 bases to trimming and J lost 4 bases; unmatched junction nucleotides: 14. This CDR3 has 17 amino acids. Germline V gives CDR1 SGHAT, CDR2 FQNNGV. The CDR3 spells CASSSFRGGAGADTQYF. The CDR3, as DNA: TGTGCCAGCAGCTCTTTTAGAGGGGGCGCCGGGGCAGATACGCAGTATTTT.

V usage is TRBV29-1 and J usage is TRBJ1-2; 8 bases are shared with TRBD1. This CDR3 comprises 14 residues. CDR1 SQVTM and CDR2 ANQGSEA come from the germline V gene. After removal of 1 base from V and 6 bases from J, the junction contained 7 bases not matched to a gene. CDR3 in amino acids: CSVEGGTGQHGYTF. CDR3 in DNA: TGCAGCGTTGAAGGGGGGACAGGTCAACATGGCTACACCTTC.

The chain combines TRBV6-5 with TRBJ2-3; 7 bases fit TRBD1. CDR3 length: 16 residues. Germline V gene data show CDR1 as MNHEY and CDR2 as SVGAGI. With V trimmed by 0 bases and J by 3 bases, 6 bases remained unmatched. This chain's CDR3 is CASSYSGRGRTDTQYF. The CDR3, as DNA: TGTGCCAGCAGTTACTCGGGCAGGGGGAGAACAGATACGCAGTATTTT.

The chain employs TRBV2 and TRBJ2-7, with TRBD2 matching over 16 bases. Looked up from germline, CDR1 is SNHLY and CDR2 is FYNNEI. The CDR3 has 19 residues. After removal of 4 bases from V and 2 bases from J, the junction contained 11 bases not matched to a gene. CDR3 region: CASSGPGLAGGPGTYEQYF. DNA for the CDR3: TGTGCCAGCAGTGGTCCGGGACTAGCGGGAGGGCCAGGAACCTACGAGCAGTACTTC. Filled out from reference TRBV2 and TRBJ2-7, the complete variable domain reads EPEVTQTPSHQVTQMGQEVILRCVPISNHLYFYWYRQILGQKVEFLVSFYNNEISEKSEIFDDQFSVERPDGSNFTLKIRSTKLEDSAMYFCASSGPGLAGGPGTYEQYFGPGTRLTVT.

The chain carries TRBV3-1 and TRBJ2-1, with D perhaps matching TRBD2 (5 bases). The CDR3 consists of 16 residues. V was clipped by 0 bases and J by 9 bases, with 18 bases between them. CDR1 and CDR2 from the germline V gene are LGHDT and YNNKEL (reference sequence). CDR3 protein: CASSQEGREVAGEQFF. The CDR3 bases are TGTGCCAGCAGCCAAGAAGGGCGAGAAGTCGCGGGTGAGCAGTTCTTC.

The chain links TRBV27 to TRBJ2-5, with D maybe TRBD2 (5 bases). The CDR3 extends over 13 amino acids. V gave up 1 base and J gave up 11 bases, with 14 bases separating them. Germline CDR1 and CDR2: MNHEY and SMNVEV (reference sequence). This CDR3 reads CASSLYEGNEQYF. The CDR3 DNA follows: TGTGCCAGCAGTTTATACGAGGGCAATGAGCAGTACTTC.

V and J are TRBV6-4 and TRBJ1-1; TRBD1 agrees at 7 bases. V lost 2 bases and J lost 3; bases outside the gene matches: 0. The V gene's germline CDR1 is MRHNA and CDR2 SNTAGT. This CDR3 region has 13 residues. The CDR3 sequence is CASSDDRDTEAFF. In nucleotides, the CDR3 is TGTGCCAGCAGTGACGACAGGGACACTGAAGCTTTCTTT.

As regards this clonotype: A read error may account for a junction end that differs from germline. The CDR3 nucleotides are TGCAGCGTTGATCGTCGGACTTTGGGCGGCTGCACCTTC. Its translation is CSVDRRTLGGCTF. V usage is TRBV29-1 and J usage is TRBJ1-2; no definite D call. In germline, CDR1 is SQVTM, CDR2 ANQGSEA. This CDR3 spans 13 amino acids.